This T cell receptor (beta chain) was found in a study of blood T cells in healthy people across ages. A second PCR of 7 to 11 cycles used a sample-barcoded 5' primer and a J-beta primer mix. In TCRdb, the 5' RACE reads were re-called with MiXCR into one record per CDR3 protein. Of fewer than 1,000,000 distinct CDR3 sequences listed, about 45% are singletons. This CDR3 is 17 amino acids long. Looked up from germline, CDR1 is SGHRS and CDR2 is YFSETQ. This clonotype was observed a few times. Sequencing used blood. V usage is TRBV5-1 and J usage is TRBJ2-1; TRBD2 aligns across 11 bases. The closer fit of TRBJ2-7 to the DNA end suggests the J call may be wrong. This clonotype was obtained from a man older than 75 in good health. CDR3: CASSRGLAESSYNEQYF. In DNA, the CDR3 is TGCGCCAGCAGCCGGGGACTAGCGGAAAGCTCCTACAATGAGCAGTACTTC.